Presented here are 10 T cell receptor beta chains from one specimen sequenced in a study of blood T cell repertoires in COVID-19. Some clones are missing from TCRdb's copy, which holds only in-frame ones; the method was immunoSEQ multiplex PCR. The sample includes under 200,000 clones, around 87% of them seen just once. Sequences were obtained from peripheral blood. The source of these receptors is a man younger than 35 with active or convalescent COVID-19.

CDR3 in DNA: TGTGCCAGTAGTAAAACGACAGGGGCTAGCAATCAGCCCCAGCATTTT. This sequence encodes CASSKTTGASNQPQHF. This chain connects TRBV19 to TRBJ1-5, with 8 bases identical to TRBD1. J gave up 0 bases and V 4 bases, and 5 bases lay outside the gene matches. In germline, CDR1 is LNHDA, CDR2 SQIVND (reference sequence). The CDR3 extends over 16 amino acids.

The gene calls are TRBV30 and TRBJ1-2; D is unclear. Germline V gives CDR1 GTSNPN, CDR2 SVGIG (reference sequence). V lost 2 bases and J 1 base, leaving 17 bases between the germline ends. The CDR3 consists of 16 residues. CDR3 DNA: TGTGCCTGGAGTTCTACGCGGGCCAATTATAACTATGGCTACACCTTC. This translates into CAWSSTRANYNYGYTF.

The V and J genes are TRBV4-1 and TRBJ1-4; 10 bases line up with TRBD1. Trimming removed 1 base from V and 8 bases from J; junction bases left unmatched: 4. Per germline, CDR1 MGHRA and CDR2 YSYEKL. This CDR3 spans 15 amino acids. The CDR3 protein is CASSQGAGQGEKLFF. The CDR3, as DNA: TGCGCCAGCAGCCAAGGAGCGGGACAGGGGGAAAAACTGTTTTTT.

The chain employs TRBV5-4 and TRBJ2-3; the match to TRBD2 covers 12 bases. Germline-derived CDR1 and CDR2 are SGHNT and YYREEE (reference sequence). V gave up 2 bases and J gave up 1 base; unmatched junction bases: 8. The CDR3 extends over 18 amino acids. The CDR3 DNA reads TGTGCCAGCAGCTTACTAGCGGGAGGTGGATCCCGCACAGATACGCAGTATTTT. Translation: CASSLLAGGGSRTDTQYF.

This clone was seen once. The same CDR3 can be traced to other DNA sequences in this sample. The rearrangement joins TRBV9 to TRBJ2-7; 12 nucleotides line up with TRBD2. V shed 2 bases, J shed 2 bases, and the junction held 2 bases outside the gene matches. The CDR3 totals 15 residues. Germline CDR1 is SGDLS and CDR2 is YYNGEE. CDR3 sequence: CASSVGLAGTYEQYF. CDR3 in DNA: TGTGCCAGCAGCGTCGGACTAGCGGGGACCTACGAGCAGTACTTC.

The chain has TRBV10-3 and TRBJ1-3, with D possibly being TRBD1 (5 bases). Germline CDR1 is ENHRY and CDR2 is SYGVKD. The V end was cut by 0 bases, the J end by 0 bases, with 9 bases between. The CDR3 totals 16 residues. CDR3 DNA: TGTGCCATCAGTGAGTCCAGACAGACCTCTGGAAACACCATATATTTT. Protein product: CAISESRQTSGNTIYF.

The V gene is TRBV18, the J gene TRBJ2-3; no clear D. This CDR3 is 15 amino acids long. The V end lost 3 bases, the J end lost 2 bases, and 12 bases lay between the germline ends. Germline V gene sequence: CDR1 KGHSH, CDR2 LQKENI. The CDR3 protein is CASSPEVGLTDTQYF. The CDR3 DNA reads as TGTGCCAGCTCACCCGAAGTGGGCCTCACAGATACGCAGTATTTT.

This clone has only a few counts. The chain couples TRBV5-4 to TRBJ2-7, with 8 bases that match TRBD1. This CDR3 has 14 residues. Per the germline V gene, CDR1 is SGHNT and CDR2 is YYREEE (reference sequence). J gave up 0 bases and V 5 bases, and 4 bases lay outside the gene matches. The CDR3 is CASRRDRGSYEQYF. The DNA of the CDR3 is TGTGCCAGCAGACGCGACAGGGGCTCCTACGAGCAGTACTTC.

This chain connects TRBV11-3 to TRBJ2-7; D unclear. Trimming stripped 7 bases from V and 6 bases from J, with 19 bases between. This CDR3 spans 14 amino acids. Germline V gene sequence: CDR1 SGHNT, CDR2 YENEEA. The CDR3 sequence: CASTELPHRGEQYV. For the CDR3, the DNA is TGTGCCAGCACCGAACTCCCCCATCGTGGCGAGCAGTACGTC.

This sequence joins TRBV2 and TRBJ2-2; a weak D match, TRBD1 (6 bases). The CDR3 contains 14 residues. The germline CDR1 and CDR2 sequences are SNHLY and FYNNEI. Trimming stripped 7 bases from V and 3 bases from J, with 12 bases between. The CDR3: CASNPDRHTGELFF. The CDR3 DNA reads as TGTGCCAGCAACCCGGACAGACACACCGGGGAGCTGTTTTTT. Variable domain in full (rest from reference TRBV2 and TRBJ2-2): EPEVTQTPSHQVTQMGQEVILRCVPISNHLYFYWYRQILGQKVEFLVSFYNNEISEKSEIFDDQFSVERPDGSNFTLKIRSTKLEDSAMYFCASNPDRHTGELFFGEGSRLTVL.